These 32 T cell receptor beta chains came from one sample sequenced in a study of blood T cell repertoires in COVID-19. The data were produced by immunoSEQ multiplex PCR, yet TCRdb's version contains in-frame clones alone and is incomplete. Among roughly 300,000 clones, about 93% were seen once, and the ten largest hold 0.95% to 1.3%. Sequenced sample: PBMCs or T cells enriched from blood (not recorded which). These receptors were obtained from a young woman who had recovered from COVID-19.

This clone was recorded once. The chain is built from TRBV28 and TRBJ1-6; TRBD1 aligns across 10 bases. V lost 6 bases and J lost 6; bases outside the gene matches: 8. Germline V lookup: CDR1 MDHEN, CDR2 SYDVKM. This CDR3 region has 16 residues. This CDR3 is CASSSMGQGRNSPLHF. The CDR3 bases are TGTGCCAGCAGCTCGATGGGACAGGGGCGTAATTCACCCCTCCACTTT.

This clone was counted a single time. V and J are TRBV5-1 and TRBJ1-4; 7 nucleotides align to TRBD1. This CDR3 region has 17 residues. Trimming cost V 1 base and J 0 bases; bases outside gene matches: 6. Germline lookup yields CDR1 SGHRS and CDR2 YFSETQ. The CDR3 region has the DNA TGCGCCAGCAGCTTGCGAGACAGGGCAGCAACTAATGAAAAACTGTTTTTT. Its translation is CASSLRDRAATNEKLFF.

This chain connects TRBV11-2 to TRBJ2-7; 8 bases fit TRBD1. Germline V gives CDR1 SGHAT, CDR2 FQNNGV. CDR3 length equals 15 residues. V shed 5 bases and J 5 bases; nucleotides not matched to a gene: 11. The CDR3: CASSPRTGLNHEQYF. The CDR3, as DNA: TGTGCCAGCAGCCCCAGGACAGGGTTAAACCACGAGCAGTACTTC.

The rearrangement uses TRBV2 and TRBJ2-3; 7 bases are a match to TRBD1. This CDR3 is 16 amino acids long. With V trimmed by 4 bases and J by 1 base, 8 bases remained unmatched. The germline gives CDR1 SNHLY, CDR2 FYNNEI. In DNA form, the CDR3 reads TGTGCCAGCAGTGGGGTACAGGGGTATGGCACAGATACGCAGTATTTT. As protein: CASSGVQGYGTDTQYF.

The V call is TRBV6-1, the J call TRBJ1-6; TRBD1 aligns across 7 bases. CDR3 length equals 14 residues. V lost 1 base to trimming and J lost 8 bases; unmatched junction nucleotides: 2. Germline assignment: CDR1 MNHNS and CDR2 SASEGT. The CDR3 reads CASSEGQGYSPLHF. In DNA, the CDR3 is TGTGCCAGCAGTGAAGGACAGGGATATTCACCCCTCCACTTT.

The V call is TRBV7-8, the J call TRBJ2-4; no clear D. CDR3 length: 13 amino acids. Germline lookup yields CDR1 SGHVS and CDR2 FQNEAQ. V was cut by 7 bases and J by 0 bases, with 7 bases left in between. The CDR3, as DNA: TGTGCCAGCACAACAGTAGCCAAAAACATTCAGTACTTC. Protein product: CASTTVAKNIQYF.

This clone was detected once. The chain joins TRBV4-3 to TRBJ1-5, with D perhaps TRBD1 (5 bases). This CDR3 comprises 15 residues. Germline assignment: CDR1 LGHNA and CDR2 YSLEER. The V and J ends lost 0 bases and 7 bases respectively, with 13 bases between them. CDR3: CASSQDKGRWQPQHF. The CDR3 DNA is TGCGCCAGCAGCCAAGATAAGGGGCGTTGGCAGCCCCAGCATTTT.

This clone was detected only once. J is TRBJ2-3 and V is TRBV11-3, with D perhaps TRBD2 (6 bases). V lost 5 bases to trimming and J lost 3 bases, with 15 bases between them. Germline V CDR1 and CDR2: SGHNT, YENEEA. The CDR3 contains 15 residues. The CDR3 region has the DNA TGTGCCAGCAGCGCTAGCGAGGTTGAGACAGATACGCAGTATTTT. As protein: CASSASEVETDTQYF.

In its sample, this clone was seen once. The chain couples TRBV6-4 to TRBJ2-1; TRBD2 agrees at 10 bases. After removal of 6 bases from V and 1 base from J, the junction contained 3 bases not matched to a gene. Germline V gene sequence: CDR1 MRHNA, CDR2 SNTAGT. CDR3 size: 15 residues. The CDR3 DNA reads as TGTGCCAGCAGCCTACTAGCGGGATCCTACAATGAGCAGTTCTTC. It is translated as CASSLLAGSYNEQFF.

This chain connects TRBV28 to TRBJ1-1; weak D call: TRBD1 (6 bases). V lost 5 bases to trimming and J lost 0 bases, with 16 bases between them. Looked up from germline, CDR1 is MDHEN and CDR2 is SYDVKM. The CDR3 spans 16 residues. The CDR3 protein is CASSPPGERVNTEAFF. CDR3 DNA sequence: TGTGCCAGCAGTCCACCAGGGGAGAGGGTGAACACTGAAGCTTTCTTT.

This chain links TRBV10-3 with TRBJ2-3, with TRBD2 matching 8 bases. Trimming cost V 6 bases and J 2 bases; bases outside gene matches: 7. Germline V CDR1 and CDR2: ENHRY, SYGVKD. The CDR3 contains 15 residues. This CDR3 is CAISLAGKNTDTQYF. DNA for the CDR3: TGTGCCATCAGCTTAGCGGGGAAAAACACAGATACGCAGTATTTT.

This clone was counted once. This sequence joins TRBV12-3 or TRBV12-4 and TRBJ1-2; D is unresolved. This CDR3 is 13 amino acids long. V was pared by 5 bases and J by 4 bases, with 11 bases between. Here the CDR3 DNA reads TGTGCCAGCAGTCCACGAACAGCCTATGGCTACACCTTC. Its protein product is CASSPRTAYGYTF.

The chain couples TRBV12-3 or TRBV12-4 to TRBJ2-2, with a weak D call TRBD1 (6 bases). V was trimmed by 8 bases and J by 6 bases, leaving 10 bases between them. The CDR3 runs to 12 residues. The CDR3 bases are TGTGCCAGCGGCAGGGGTCCCGGGGAGCTGTTTTTT. It yields the protein CASGRGPGELFF.

The chain employs TRBV9 and TRBJ1-5; a weak D match, TRBD1 (5 bases). The CDR3 is made up of 14 amino acids. The V and J ends lost 0 bases and 4 bases respectively, with 8 bases between them. CDR1 and CDR2 (germline): SGDLS, YYNGEE. The CDR3 region has the DNA TGTGCCAGCAGCGTAGCAGGGCTTAATCAGCCCCAGCATTTT. Amino acids: CASSVAGLNQPQHF.

About this clone itself: The junction departs from germline at one end; a sequencing error may be responsible. The gene calls are TRBV24-1 and TRBJ2-7, with a weak D call TRBD2 (6 bases). CDR3 size: 13 residues. Per the germline V gene, CDR1 is KGHDR and CDR2 is SFDVKD. The CDR3 protein is CATSDGSSFEQCF. CDR3 coding DNA: TGTGCCACCAGTGACGGGAGTTCCTTCGAGCAGTGCTTC.

This clone showed up just a few times. The rearrangement joins TRBV4-2 to TRBJ1-5; D may be TRBD1 (5 bases). The CDR3 sequence is 15 residues long. Germline CDR1 LGHNA, CDR2 YNFKEQ. Trimming shortened V by 1 base and J by 3 bases, and 10 bases separated the two germline ends. For the CDR3, the DNA is TGTGCCAGCAGCCAAGGGAGACAGATCAATCAGCCCCAGCATTTT. Translated: CASSQGRQINQPQHF.

The chain links TRBV19 to TRBJ1-6, with D possibly being TRBD1 (6 bases). Germline CDR1 and CDR2: LNHDA and SQIVND (reference sequence). There are 13 residues in the CDR3. V was shortened by 5 bases and J by 8 bases, with 10 bases between the two germline ends. This chain's CDR3 is CASSLQGDSPLHF. As DNA, the CDR3 is TGTGCCAGTAGTTTACAGGGCGATTCACCCCTCCACTTT.

This clone was seen once. CDR3 coding DNA: TGTGCCAGCAGCTTAACCGGGACACGAAATGAAAAACTGTTTTTT. This encodes CASSLTGTRNEKLFF. The chain has TRBV9 and TRBJ1-4, with D maybe TRBD1 (6 bases). V was pared by 4 bases and J by 5 bases, with 15 bases between. The germline CDR1 and CDR2 sequences are SGDLS and YYNGEE. The CDR3 runs to 15 residues.

V and J are TRBV14 and TRBJ1-2; 7 positions match TRBD1. The V and J ends lost 5 bases and 4 bases, in that order; junction bases with no gene match: 10. The germline V gene encodes CDR1 SGHDN and CDR2 FVKESK. The CDR3 sequence is 15 residues long. CDR3 protein: CASSSETGRPYGYTF. As DNA, the CDR3 is TGTGCCAGCAGCAGCGAGACAGGGCGGCCCTATGGCTACACCTTC.

J is TRBJ2-7 and V is TRBV5-1, with a tentative D call TRBD1 (7 bases). Trimming cost V 4 bases and J 2 bases, with 19 bases left between them. The germline gives CDR1 SGHRS, CDR2 YFSETQ. CDR3 length: 16 amino acids. CDR3: CASSPPWGDSTYEQYF. The CDR3, as DNA: TGCGCCAGCAGCCCCCCTTGGGGGGACAGTACCTACGAGCAGTACTTC.

J is TRBJ1-2 and V is TRBV6-1; D possibly corresponds to TRBD1 (5 bases). In germline, CDR1 is MNHNS, CDR2 SASEGT. V was pared by 2 bases and J by 6 bases, with 13 bases between. This CDR3 contains 14 residues. The CDR3 spells CASSELPRADGYTF. CDR3 sequence (DNA): TGTGCCAGCAGTGAATTGCCCAGGGCGGATGGCTACACCTTC.

This rearrangement joins TRBV10-3 to TRBJ2-7, with D tentatively TRBD2 (5 bases). CDR3 length: 12 amino acids. The V end lost 8 bases, the J end lost 1 base, and 9 bases lay between the germline ends. From germline, CDR1 is ENHRY and CDR2 SYGVKD. The CDR3 loop is CAIGEGSYEQYF. Here the CDR3 DNA reads TGTGCCATCGGAGAGGGTTCCTACGAGCAGTACTTC.

The gene calls are TRBV6-2 or TRBV6-3 and TRBJ2-3; possibly TRBD2 for D (5 bases). The CDR3 spans 15 residues. Germline loops: CDR1 MNHEY, CDR2 SVGEGT. V was shortened by 2 bases and J by 2 bases, with 11 bases between the two germline ends. The chain's CDR3 is CASSYGADLTDTQYF. Written as DNA, the CDR3 is TGTGCCAGCAGTTACGGAGCGGACCTCACAGATACGCAGTATTTT.

This clone was recorded once. The chain's CDR3 is CASGGQGSQPQHF. The CDR3 DNA reads TGTGCCAGCGGGGGACAGGGGTCTCAGCCCCAGCATTTT. The chain is built from TRBV2 and TRBJ1-5; TRBD1 agrees at 10 bases. CDR3 size: 13 residues. V was clipped by 8 bases and J by 6 bases; unmatched bases: 4. Germline CDR1 reads SNHLY; CDR2 reads FYNNEI.

This clone was seen a single time. J is TRBJ2-7 and V is TRBV5-6; 9 bases line up with TRBD1. Germline CDR1 reads SGHDT; CDR2 reads YYEEEE. Trimming removed 3 bases from V and 1 base from J; junction bases left unmatched: 5. This CDR3 has 15 amino acids. CDR3 loop: CASSSTGGISYEQYF. CDR3 DNA sequence: TGTGCCAGCAGCTCCACAGGGGGCATTTCCTACGAGCAGTACTTC.

The chain recombines TRBV6-2 or TRBV6-3 with TRBJ2-7; TRBD2 is a possible D gene (6 bases). Germline V gene data show CDR1 as MNHEY and CDR2 as SVGEGT. The CDR3 loop spans 12 amino acids. V lost 6 bases and J 6 bases, leaving 12 bases between the germline ends. The CDR3 DNA is TGTGCCAGCAGCTTCGCGGGGCGCGAGCAGTACTTC. Protein product: CASSFAGREQYF.

The CDR3 coding sequence is TGCGCCAGCAGCCAAGATAAAGGGACACTTGTAGGGAACATTCAGTACTTC. Translated: CASSQDKGTLVGNIQYF. The chain employs TRBV4-3 and TRBJ2-4; the D gene is possibly TRBD1 (6 bases). CDR1 and CDR2 from the germline V gene are LGHNA and YSLEER. This CDR3 has 17 residues. The V end was cut by 0 bases, the J end by 7 bases, with 19 bases between.

This chain joins TRBV24-1 and TRBJ2-7, with TRBD2 identical over 8 bases. This CDR3 has 16 residues. Germline CDR1 reads KGHDR; CDR2 reads SFDVKD. The V segment lost 3 bases and the J segment 3 bases; nucleotides outside the gene matches: 9. This CDR3 reads CATSDHSGVISYEQYF. CDR3 DNA: TGTGCCACCAGTGATCATAGCGGGGTTATTAGCTACGAGCAGTACTTC.

The gene calls are TRBV27 and TRBJ2-3; D gene ambiguous. Germline V gene sequence: CDR1 MNHEY, CDR2 SMNVEV (reference sequence). There are 14 residues in the CDR3. Trimming took off 3 bases at V and 1 base at J, with 8 bases between the two ends. The CDR3 spells CASSLYQGTDTQYF. The CDR3 DNA sequence: TGTGCCAGCAGTTTGTATCAGGGCACAGATACGCAGTATTTT.

The chain employs TRBV5-6 and TRBJ1-1, with D possibly matching TRBD1 (5 bases). V was cut by 0 bases and J by 5 bases, with 5 bases left in between. The CDR3 extends over 12 amino acids. Germline CDR1 SGHDT, CDR2 YYEEEE. As DNA, the CDR3 is TGTGCCAGCAGCTTGGGACAGACTGAAGCTTTCTTT. Its protein is CASSLGQTEAFF.

The chain uses TRBV5-5 and TRBJ1-4, with D unclear. The CDR3 is 13 residues long. Germline values: CDR1 SGHKS, CDR2 YYEKEE (reference sequence). V was trimmed by 0 bases and J by 8 bases, leaving 8 bases between them. The CDR3 nucleotides read TGTGCCAGCAGCTTGGCCGTCAGGGAAAAACTGTTTTTT. The encoded protein is CASSLAVREKLFF.

The chain combines TRBV27 with TRBJ2-7; no reliable D call. Germline V gene lookup returns CDR1 MNHEY and CDR2 SMNVEV (reference sequence). CDR3 size: 12 residues. With 4 bases removed from V and 6 bases from J, the gap between germline ends came to 10 bases. This chain's CDR3 is CASSSRFSEQYF. The CDR3 region has the DNA TGTGCCAGCAGTTCCCGCTTTAGCGAGCAGTACTTC.